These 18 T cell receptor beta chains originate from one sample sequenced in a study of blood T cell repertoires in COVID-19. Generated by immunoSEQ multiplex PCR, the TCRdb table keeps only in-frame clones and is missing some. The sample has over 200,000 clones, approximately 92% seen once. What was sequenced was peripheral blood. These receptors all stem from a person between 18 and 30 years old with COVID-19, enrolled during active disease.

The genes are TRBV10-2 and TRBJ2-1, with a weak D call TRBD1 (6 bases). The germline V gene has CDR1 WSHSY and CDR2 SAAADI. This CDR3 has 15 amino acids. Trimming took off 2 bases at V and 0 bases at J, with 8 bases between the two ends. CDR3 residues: CASSERGSSYNEQFF. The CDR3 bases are TGCGCCAGCAGTGAGAGGGGGAGCTCCTACAATGAGCAGTTCTTC.

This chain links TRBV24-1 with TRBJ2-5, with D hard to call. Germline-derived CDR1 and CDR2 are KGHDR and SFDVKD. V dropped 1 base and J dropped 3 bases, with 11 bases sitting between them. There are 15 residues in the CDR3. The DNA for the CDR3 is TGTGCCACCAGTGATTTATCGCTAAGCGAAGAGACCCAGTACTTC. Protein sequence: CATSDLSLSEETQYF.

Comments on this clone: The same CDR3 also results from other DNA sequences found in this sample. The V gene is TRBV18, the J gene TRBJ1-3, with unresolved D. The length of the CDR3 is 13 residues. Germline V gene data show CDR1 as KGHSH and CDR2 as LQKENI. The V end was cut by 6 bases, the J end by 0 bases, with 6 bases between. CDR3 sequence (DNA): TGTGCCAGCTCCCCGGGCTCTGGAAACACCATATATTTT. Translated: CASSPGSGNTIYF.

The CDR3 nucleotides are TGTGCCAGCAGTCACGGGGGACAGCCCCAGCATTTT. Its protein product is CASSHGGQPQHF. This chain uses TRBV6-2 or TRBV6-3 with TRBJ1-5; tentatively, D is TRBD1 (5 bases). V shed 5 bases and J shed 7 bases, with 9 bases lying between them. The V gene's germline CDR1 is MNHEY and CDR2 SVGEGT. The CDR3 extends over 12 amino acids.

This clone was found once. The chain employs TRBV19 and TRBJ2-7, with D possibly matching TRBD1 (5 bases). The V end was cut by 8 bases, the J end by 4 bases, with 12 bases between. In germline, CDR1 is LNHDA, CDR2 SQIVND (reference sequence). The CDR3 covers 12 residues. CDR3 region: CASGSGKYEQYF. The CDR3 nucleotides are TGTGCCAGTGGTTCAGGGAAGTACGAGCAGTACTTC.

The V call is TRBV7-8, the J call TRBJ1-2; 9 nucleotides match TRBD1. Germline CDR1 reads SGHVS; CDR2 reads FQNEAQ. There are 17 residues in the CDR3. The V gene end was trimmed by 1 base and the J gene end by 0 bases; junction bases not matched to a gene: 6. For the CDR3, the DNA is TGTGCCAGCAGCTTAGACCGGACAGGGGAAGCTAACTATGGCTACACCTTC. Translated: CASSLDRTGEANYGYTF.

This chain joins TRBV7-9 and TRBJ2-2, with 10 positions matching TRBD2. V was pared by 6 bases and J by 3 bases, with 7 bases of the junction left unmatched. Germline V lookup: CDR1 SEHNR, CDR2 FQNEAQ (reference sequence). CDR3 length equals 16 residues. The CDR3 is CASRSTSGYYTGELFF. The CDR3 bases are TGTGCCAGCAGATCGACTAGCGGGTATTACACCGGGGAGCTGTTTTTT. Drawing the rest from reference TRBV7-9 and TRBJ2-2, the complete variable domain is DTGVSQNPRHKITKRGQNVTFRCDPISEHNRLYWYRQTLGQGPEFLTYFQNEAQLEKSRLLSDRFSAERPKGSFSTLEIQRTEQGDSAMYLCASRSTSGYYTGELFFGEGSRLTVL.

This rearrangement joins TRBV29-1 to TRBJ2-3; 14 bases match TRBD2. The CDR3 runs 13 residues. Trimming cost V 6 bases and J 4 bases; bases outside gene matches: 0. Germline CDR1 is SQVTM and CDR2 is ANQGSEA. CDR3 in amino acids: CSVGLAGADTQYF. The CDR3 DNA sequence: TGCAGCGTGGGACTAGCGGGAGCAGATACGCAGTATTTT.

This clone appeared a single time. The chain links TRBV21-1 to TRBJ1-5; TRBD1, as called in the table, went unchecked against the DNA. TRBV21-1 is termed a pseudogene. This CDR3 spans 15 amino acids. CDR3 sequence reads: CASMPDSYSNQPQHF. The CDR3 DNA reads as TGTGCCAGCATGCCTGACAGTTATAGCAATCAGCCCCAGCATTTT.

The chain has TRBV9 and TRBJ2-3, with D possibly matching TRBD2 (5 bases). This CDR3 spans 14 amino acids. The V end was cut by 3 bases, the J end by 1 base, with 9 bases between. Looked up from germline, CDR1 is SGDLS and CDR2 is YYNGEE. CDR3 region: CASSADLRTDTQYF. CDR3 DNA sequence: TGTGCCAGCAGCGCGGACTTACGCACAGATACGCAGTATTTT. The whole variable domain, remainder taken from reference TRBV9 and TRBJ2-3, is DSGVTQTPKHLITATGQRVTLRCSPRSGDLSVYWYQQSLDQGLQFLIQYYNGEERAKGNILERFSAQQFPDLHSELNLSSLELGDSALYFCASSADLRTDTQYFGPGTRLTVL.

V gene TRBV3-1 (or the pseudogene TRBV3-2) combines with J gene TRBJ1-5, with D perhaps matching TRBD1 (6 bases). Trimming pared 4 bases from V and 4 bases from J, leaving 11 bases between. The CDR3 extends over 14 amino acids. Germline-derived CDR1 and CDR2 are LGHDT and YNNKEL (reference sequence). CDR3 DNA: TGTGCCAGCAGCCCGAGAACAGGGAATCAGCCCCAGCATTTT. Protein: CASSPRTGNQPQHF.

The CDR3 sequence is CASSSPRQRVTNEQFF. CDR3 DNA: TGTGCCAGCAGTTCGCCCAGACAGCGGGTTACCAATGAGCAGTTCTTC. The rearrangement uses TRBV28 and TRBJ2-1; tentatively, D is TRBD2 (6 bases). Per the germline V gene, CDR1 is MDHEN and CDR2 is SYDVKM. The CDR3 covers 16 residues. V lost 4 bases, J lost 6 bases, and 19 bases lay in between.

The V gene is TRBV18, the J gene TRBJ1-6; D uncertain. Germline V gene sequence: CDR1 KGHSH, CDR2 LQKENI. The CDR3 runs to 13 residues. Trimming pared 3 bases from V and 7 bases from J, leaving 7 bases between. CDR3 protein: CASSPAANSPLHF. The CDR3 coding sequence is TGTGCCAGCTCACCTGCGGCCAATTCACCCCTCCACTTT. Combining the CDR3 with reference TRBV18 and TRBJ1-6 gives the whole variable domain NAGVMQNPRHLVRRRGQEARLRCSPMKGHSHVYWYRQLPEEGLKFMVYLQKENIIDESGMPKERFSAEFPKEGPSILRIQQVVRGDSAAYFCASSPAANSPLHFGNGTRLTVT.

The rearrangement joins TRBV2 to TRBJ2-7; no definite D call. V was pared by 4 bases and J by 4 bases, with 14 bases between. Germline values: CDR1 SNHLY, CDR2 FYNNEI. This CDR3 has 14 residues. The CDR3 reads CASSVGEMMYEQYF. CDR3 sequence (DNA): TGTGCCAGCAGTGTTGGAGAAATGATGTACGAGCAGTACTTC.

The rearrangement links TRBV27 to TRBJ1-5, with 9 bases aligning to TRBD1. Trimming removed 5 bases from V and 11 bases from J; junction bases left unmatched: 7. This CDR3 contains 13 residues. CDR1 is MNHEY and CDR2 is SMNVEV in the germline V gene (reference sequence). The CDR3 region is CASSRGQGSSQHF. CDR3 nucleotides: TGTGCCAGCAGTCGCGGACAGGGGAGTTCCCAGCATTTT.

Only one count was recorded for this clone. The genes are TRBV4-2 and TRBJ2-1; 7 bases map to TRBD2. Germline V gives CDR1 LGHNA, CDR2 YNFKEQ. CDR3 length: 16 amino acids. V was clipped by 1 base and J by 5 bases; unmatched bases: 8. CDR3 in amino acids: CASSQARGGGHNEQFF. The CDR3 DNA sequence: TGTGCCAGCAGCCAAGCCCGTGGGGGAGGGCACAATGAGCAGTTCTTC.

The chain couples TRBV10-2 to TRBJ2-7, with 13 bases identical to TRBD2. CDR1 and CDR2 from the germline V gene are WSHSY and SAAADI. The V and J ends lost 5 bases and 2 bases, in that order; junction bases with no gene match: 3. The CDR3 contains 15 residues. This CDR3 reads CASSMGLAGTYEQYF. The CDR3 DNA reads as TGCGCCAGCAGTATGGGACTAGCGGGAACCTACGAGCAGTACTTC.

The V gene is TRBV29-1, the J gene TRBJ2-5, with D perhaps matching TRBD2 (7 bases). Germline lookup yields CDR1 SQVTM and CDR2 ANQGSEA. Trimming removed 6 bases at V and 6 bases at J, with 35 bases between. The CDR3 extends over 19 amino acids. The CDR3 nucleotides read TGCAGCGTGGGGGGGGCTGGGGGAGTTGATAATGGTTTCGTTAAGACCCAGTACTTC. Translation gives CSVGGAGGVDNGFVKTQYF.